This is a list of T cell receptor beta chains from one sample in a study of cytomegalovirus exposure and HLA in healthy donors. TCRdb's table, derived via immunoSEQ multiplex PCR, lists solely in-frame clones and lacks some. The repertoire includes under 200,000 clones, around four fifths of them detected once, and approximately 1.4% sits in the top ten. Sequenced material: PBMCs. The receptors derive from a woman aged 25 to 45 in good health and CMV-seronegative. CDR3s include the opening cysteine and the closing phenylalanine or tryptophan. The order of the fields is clone size, D gene, J gene, V gene, CDR3 protein, CDR3 DNA. The D gene is left open where the match is weak. A row's size may be missing; if present it is once, few, many or a size class.

NA	TRBD2	TRBJ2-5	TRBV10-3	CAISPTLGLAGETQYF	TGTGCCATCAGCCCTACGTTGGGACTAGCGGGGGAGACCCAGTACTTC
NA	NA	TRBJ1-6	TRBV7-9	CASSSWSDNSPLHF	TGTGCCAGCAGCTCTTGGTCGGATAATTCACCCCTCCACTTT
NA	NA	TRBJ2-7	TRBV30	CAWSTGYYEQYF	TGTGCCTGGAGCACAGGATACTACGAGCAGTACTTC
NA	TRBD2	TRBJ2-5	TRBV19	CASTHRSSGGQETQYF	TGTGCCAGTACCCATCGGAGTAGCGGGGGTCAAGAGACCCAGTACTTC
NA	TRBD2	TRBJ2-5	TRBV29-1	CSVDERGYQETQYF	TGCAGCGTTGATGAGCGGGGGTACCAAGAGACCCAGTACTTC
few	TRBD1	TRBJ2-7	TRBV5-4	CASSLQGAYEQYF	TGTGCCAGCAGCTTACAGGGGGCCTACGAGCAGTACTTC
NA	NA	TRBJ2-2	TRBV29-1	CSVELGSGELFF	TGCAGCGTTGAGCTGGGCTCCGGGGAGCTGTTTTTT
once	NA	TRBJ1-1	TRBV19	CASSIWGGRTEAFF	TGTGCCAGTAGTATTTGGGGGGGCCGCACTGAAGCTTTCTTT
NA	NA	TRBJ1-5	TRBV2	CASVFNDRGQPQHF	TGTGCCAGCGTTTTTAATGATAGGGGTCAGCCCCAGCATTTT
NA	NA	TRBJ1-2	TRBV5-6	CASSPRQGRGYGYTF	TGTGCCAGCAGCCCAAGGCAGGGGCGGGGGTATGGCTACACCTTC
NA	TRBD1	TRBJ2-4	TRBV7-9	CASSLYQTGGWYGIQYF	TGTGCCAGCAGCTTATATCAGACAGGGGGCTGGTACGGCATTCAGTACTTC
NA	TRBD2	TRBJ2-5	TRBV6-1	CASSEAFGTSGGYQETQYF	TGTGCCAGCAGTGAAGCTTTCGGGACTAGCGGGGGGTACCAAGAGACCCAGTACTTC
few	TRBD1	TRBJ1-4	TRBV9	CASSVAGGGGKLFF	TGTGCCAGCAGCGTAGCAGGGGGCGGCGGAAAACTGTTTTTT
NA	NA	TRBJ2-3	TRBV9	CASSAQDTQYF	TGTGCCAGCAGCGCTCAGGATACGCAGTATTTT
NA	NA	TRBJ2-7	TRBV7-2	CASSPQGIVSEQYF	TGTGCCAGCAGCCCACAGGGAATTGTCAGCGAGCAGTACTTC
NA	NA	TRBJ1-6	TRBV4-1	CASSQGVYNSPLHF	TGCGCCAGCAGCCAAGGTGTATATAATTCACCCCTCCACTTT
NA	TRBD2	TRBJ2-3	TRBV28	CASSLGGGAMNTQYF	TGTGCCAGCAGTTTGGGCGGGGGGGCCATGAATACGCAGTATTTT
few	NA	TRBJ1-1	TRBV6-6	CASSYSGGEAFF	TGTGCCAGCAGTTACTCGGGAGGTGAAGCTTTCTTT
NA	TRBD2	TRBJ2-1	TRBV5-1	CASSLIPSGNNEQFF	TGCGCCAGCAGCTTGATCCCTAGCGGAAACAATGAGCAGTTCTTC
once	NA	TRBJ1-5	TRBV2	CASSGSLSNQPQHF	TGTGCCAGCAGTGGGAGCCTAAGCAATCAGCCCCAGCATTTT
NA	NA	TRBJ1-2	TRBV19	CASRYFGYGYTF	TGTGCCAGTAGGTATTTCGGCTATGGCTACACCTTC
NA	TRBD1	TRBJ1-6	TRBV6-5	CASSYEDRVNSPLHF	TGTGCCAGCAGTTACGAAGACAGGGTCAATTCACCCCTCCACTTT
few	TRBD2	TRBJ2-1	TRBV6-5	CASSYDTGGWNEQFF	TGTGCCAGCAGTTACGACACCGGGGGGTGGAATGAGCAGTTCTTC
NA	TRBD1	TRBJ1-5	TRBV11-2	CASSSGGGNQPQHF	TGTGCCAGCAGCTCAGGGGGCGGCAATCAGCCCCAGCATTTT
NA	NA	TRBJ2-5	TRBV7-3	CASSRGREETQYF	TGTGCCAGCAGCCGGGGGCGGGAGGAGACCCAGTACTTC
NA	TRBD2	TRBJ2-3	TRBV6-6	CASRPTSEGTQYF	TGTGCCAGCAGACCCACTAGCGAGGGGACGCAGTATTTT
NA	NA	TRBJ1-1	TRBV30	CAWHPDTTNTEAFF	TGTGCCTGGCATCCAGACACGACGAACACTGAAGCTTTCTTT
NA	TRBD1	TRBJ1-2	TRBV30	CAWSVQGGYGYTF	TGTGCCTGGAGTGTACAGGGGGGCTATGGCTACACCTTC
NA	NA	TRBJ1-5	TRBV30	CAWSVQQGSNQPQHF	TGTGCCTGGAGTGTTCAGCAGGGGAGTAATCAGCCCCAGCATTTT
NA	TRBD1	TRBJ1-6	TRBV25-1	CASSYTGTGSPLHF	TGTGCCAGCAGCTATACAGGGACAGGTTCACCCCTCCACTTT
NA	TRBD1	TRBJ1-4	TRBV5-5	CASSLAWTGGREKLFF	TGTGCCAGCAGCTTGGCCTGGACAGGGGGCAGAGAAAAACTGTTTTTT
NA	NA	TRBJ2-7	TRBV28	CASSFPTTSSYEQYF	TGTGCCAGCAGTTTTCCCACTACCAGCTCCTACGAGCAGTACTTC
NA	TRBD2	TRBJ2-5	TRBV27	CASSPRLAGIETQYF	TGTGCCAGCAGTCCCAGGCTAGCGGGGATAGAGACCCAGTACTTC
NA	TRBD1	TRBJ1-1	TRBV7-2	CASDWTGVTEAFF	TGTGCCAGCGATTGGACAGGGGTAACTGAAGCTTTCTTT
NA	NA	TRBJ2-3	TRBV11-3	CASSRETDTQYF	TGTGCCAGCAGCAGGGAGACAGATACGCAGTATTTT
NA	NA	TRBJ2-1	TRBV20-1	CSASDYEQFF	TGCAGTGCTAGCGACTATGAGCAGTTCTTC